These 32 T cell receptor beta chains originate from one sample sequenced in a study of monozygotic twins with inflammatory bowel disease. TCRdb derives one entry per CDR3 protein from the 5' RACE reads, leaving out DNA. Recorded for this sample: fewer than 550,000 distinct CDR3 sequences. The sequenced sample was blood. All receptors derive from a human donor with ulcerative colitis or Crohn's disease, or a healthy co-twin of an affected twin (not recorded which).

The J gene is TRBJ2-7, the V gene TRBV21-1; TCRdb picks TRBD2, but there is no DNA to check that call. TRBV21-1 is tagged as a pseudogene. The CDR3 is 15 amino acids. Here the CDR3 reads CASTPRGQQTYEQYF.

This CDR3 is CASTRRANVLTF. The chain has TRBV7-9 and TRBJ2-6; with no DNA, the TCRdb D assignment of TRBD1 cannot be verified. The CDR3 length is 12 residues. Germline V CDR1 and CDR2: SEHNR, FQNEAQ (reference sequence).

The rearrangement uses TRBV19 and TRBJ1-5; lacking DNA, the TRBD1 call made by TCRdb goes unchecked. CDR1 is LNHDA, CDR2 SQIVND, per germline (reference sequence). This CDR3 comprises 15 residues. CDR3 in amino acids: CASTKDRTSNQPQHF. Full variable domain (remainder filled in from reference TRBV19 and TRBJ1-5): DGGITQSPKYLFRKEGQNVTLSCEQNLNHDAMYWYRQDPGQGLRLIYYSQIVNDFQKGDIAEGYSVSREKKESFPLTVTSAQKNPTAFYLCASTKDRTSNQPQHFGDGTRLSIL.

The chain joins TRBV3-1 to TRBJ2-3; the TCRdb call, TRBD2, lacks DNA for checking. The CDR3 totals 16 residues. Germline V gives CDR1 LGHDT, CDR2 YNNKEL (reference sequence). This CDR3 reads CASSQARTLVGITQYF.

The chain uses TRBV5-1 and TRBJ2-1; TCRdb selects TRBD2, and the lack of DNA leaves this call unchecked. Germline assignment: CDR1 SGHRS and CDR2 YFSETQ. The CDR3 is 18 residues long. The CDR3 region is CASSSYYLRSGGLNEQFF.

CDR3 residues: CATSDHRDSKETQYF. The rearrangement uses TRBV24-1 and TRBJ2-5; TCRdb's D gene call, TRBD1, goes unchecked for lack of DNA. The germline V gene has CDR1 KGHDR and CDR2 SFDVKD. This CDR3 region has 15 residues.

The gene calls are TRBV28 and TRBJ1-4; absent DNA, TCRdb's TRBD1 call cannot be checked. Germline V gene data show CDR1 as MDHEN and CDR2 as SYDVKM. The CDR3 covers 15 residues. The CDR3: CASRPRGTGNEKLFF.

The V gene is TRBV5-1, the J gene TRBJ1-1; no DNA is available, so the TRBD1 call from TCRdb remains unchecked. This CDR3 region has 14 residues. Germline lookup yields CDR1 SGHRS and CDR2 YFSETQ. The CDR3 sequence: CASSFGQANTEAFF.

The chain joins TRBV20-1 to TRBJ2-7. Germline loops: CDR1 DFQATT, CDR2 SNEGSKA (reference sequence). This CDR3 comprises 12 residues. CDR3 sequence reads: CSAGKTRYEQYF.

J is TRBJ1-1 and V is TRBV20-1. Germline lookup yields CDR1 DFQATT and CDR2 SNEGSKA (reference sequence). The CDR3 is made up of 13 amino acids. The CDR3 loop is CSARSDLNTEAFF.

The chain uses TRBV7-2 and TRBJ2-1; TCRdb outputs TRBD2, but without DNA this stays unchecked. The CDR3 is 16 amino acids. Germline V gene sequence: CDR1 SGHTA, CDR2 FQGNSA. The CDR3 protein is CASSAPGGGARNEQFF.

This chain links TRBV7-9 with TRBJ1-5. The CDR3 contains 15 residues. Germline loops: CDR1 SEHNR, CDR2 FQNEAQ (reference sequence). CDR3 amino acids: CASSLASGGPQPQHF.

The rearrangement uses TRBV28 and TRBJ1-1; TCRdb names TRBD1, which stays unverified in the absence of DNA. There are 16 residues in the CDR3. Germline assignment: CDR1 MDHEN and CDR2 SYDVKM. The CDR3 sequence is CASSDMDRHMNTEAFF. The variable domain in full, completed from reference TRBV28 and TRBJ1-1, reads DVKVTQSSRYLVKRTGEKVFLECVQDMDHENMFWYRQDPGLGLRLIYFSYDVKMKEKGDIPEGYSVSREKKERFSLILESASTNQTSMYLCASSDMDRHMNTEAFFGQGTRLTVV.

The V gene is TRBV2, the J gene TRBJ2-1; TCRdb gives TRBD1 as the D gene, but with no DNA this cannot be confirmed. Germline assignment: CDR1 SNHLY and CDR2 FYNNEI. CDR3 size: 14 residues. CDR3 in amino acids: CASTRGQGGREQFF.

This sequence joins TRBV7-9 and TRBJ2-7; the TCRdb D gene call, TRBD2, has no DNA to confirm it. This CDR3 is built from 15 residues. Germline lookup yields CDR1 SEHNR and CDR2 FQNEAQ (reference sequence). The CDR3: CASSLSTSGSHEQYF.

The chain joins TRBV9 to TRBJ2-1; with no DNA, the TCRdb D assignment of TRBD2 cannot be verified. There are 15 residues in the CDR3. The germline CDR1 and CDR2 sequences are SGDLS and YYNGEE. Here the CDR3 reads CASTAGLSSYNEQFF.

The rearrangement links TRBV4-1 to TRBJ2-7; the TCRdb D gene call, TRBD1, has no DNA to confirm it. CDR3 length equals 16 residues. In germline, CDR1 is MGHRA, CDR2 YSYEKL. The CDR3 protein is CASSQPIWGDGYEQYF.

CDR3 in amino acids: CAISDSLAGRTDTQYF. This chain connects TRBV10-3 to TRBJ2-3; the TCRdb D gene call, TRBD2, has no DNA to confirm it. This CDR3 is 16 amino acids long. Germline assignment: CDR1 ENHRY and CDR2 SYGVKD.

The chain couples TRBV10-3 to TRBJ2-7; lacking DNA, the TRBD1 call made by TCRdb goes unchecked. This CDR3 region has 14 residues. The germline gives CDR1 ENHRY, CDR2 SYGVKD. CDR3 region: CAPNPNPGSYEQYF.

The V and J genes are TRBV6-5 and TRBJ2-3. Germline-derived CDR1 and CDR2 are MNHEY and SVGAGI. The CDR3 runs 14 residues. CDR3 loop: CASSYRSSTDTQYF.

The CDR3 loop reads CASLRDLDRLGYTF. This chain links TRBV7-2 with TRBJ1-2. The CDR3 runs 14 residues. CDR1 is SGHTA, CDR2 FQGNSA, per germline.

The CDR3 reads CASSFRTGVPQPQHF. The chain joins TRBV12-3 or TRBV12-4 to TRBJ1-5; TCRdb's D gene call, TRBD1, goes unchecked for lack of DNA. The CDR3 contains 15 residues.

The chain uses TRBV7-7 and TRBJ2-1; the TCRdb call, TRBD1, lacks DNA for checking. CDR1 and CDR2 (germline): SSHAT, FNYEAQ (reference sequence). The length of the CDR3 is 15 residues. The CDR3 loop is CASSSGQGDYNEQFF.

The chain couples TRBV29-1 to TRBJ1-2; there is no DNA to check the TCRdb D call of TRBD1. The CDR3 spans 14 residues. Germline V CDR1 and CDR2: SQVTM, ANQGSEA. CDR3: CSVESTGLFYGYTF. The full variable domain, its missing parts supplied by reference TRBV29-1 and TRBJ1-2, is SAVISQKPSRDICQRGTSLTIQCQVDSQVTMMFWYRQQPGQSLTLIATANQGSEATYESGFVIDKFPISRPNLTFSTLTVSNMSPEDSSIYLCSVESTGLFYGYTFGSGTRLTVV.

The CDR3 loop is CASSLSGLGSNTEAFF. The V and J genes are TRBV28 and TRBJ1-1; TCRdb's D gene call, TRBD1, goes unchecked for lack of DNA. Looked up from germline, CDR1 is MDHEN and CDR2 is SYDVKM. The CDR3 consists of 16 residues.

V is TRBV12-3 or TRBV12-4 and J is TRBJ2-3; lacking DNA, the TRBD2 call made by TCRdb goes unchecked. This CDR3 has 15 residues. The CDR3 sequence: CASSLSGYVTDTQYF.

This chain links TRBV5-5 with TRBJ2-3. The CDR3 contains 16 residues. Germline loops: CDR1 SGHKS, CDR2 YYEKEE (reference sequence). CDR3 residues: CASSLEAHTSTDTQYF.

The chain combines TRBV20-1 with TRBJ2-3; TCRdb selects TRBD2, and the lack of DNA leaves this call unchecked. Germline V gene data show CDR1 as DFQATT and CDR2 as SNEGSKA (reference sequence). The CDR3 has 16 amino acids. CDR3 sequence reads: CSARSGLAGATDTQYF.

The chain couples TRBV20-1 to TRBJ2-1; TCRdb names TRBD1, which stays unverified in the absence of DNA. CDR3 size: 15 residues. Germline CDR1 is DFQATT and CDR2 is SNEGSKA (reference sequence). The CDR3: CSASLPSPVGSEQFF.

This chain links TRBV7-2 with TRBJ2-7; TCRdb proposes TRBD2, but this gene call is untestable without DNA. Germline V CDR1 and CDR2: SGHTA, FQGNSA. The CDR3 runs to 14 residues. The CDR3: CASSWTSGGGEQYF. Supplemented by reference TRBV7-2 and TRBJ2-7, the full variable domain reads GAGVSQSPSNKVTEKGKDVELRCDPISGHTALYWYRQSLGQGLEFLIYFQGNSAPDKSGLPSDRFSAERTGGSVSTLTIQRTQQEDSAVYLCASSWTSGGGEQYFGPGTRLTVT.

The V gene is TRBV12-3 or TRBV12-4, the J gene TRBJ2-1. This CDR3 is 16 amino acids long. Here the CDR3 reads CASSLGLEGPYNEQFF.

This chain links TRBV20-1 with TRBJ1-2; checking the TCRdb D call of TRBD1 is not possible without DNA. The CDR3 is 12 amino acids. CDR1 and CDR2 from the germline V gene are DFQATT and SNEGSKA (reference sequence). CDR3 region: CSAPDSTYGYTF.